This T cell receptor beta chain was sequenced for a study of blood T cell repertoires in COVID-19. Turning to the study itself: Samples of COVID-19 (acute and convalescent) were obtained from the United States, Italy and Spain. PBMCs, B-cell-depleted T cells, or T cells were the source of the cDNA or gDNA that made up the material.

CDR1 and CDR2 from the germline V gene are MNHNS and SASEGT. V was pared by 2 bases and J by 7 bases, with 11 bases of the junction left unmatched. The CDR3 has 16 residues. Original handling: The authors estimated nucleated cell counts from reference gene primer amplification. Clones were sequenced by immunoSEQ multiplex PCR, and TCRdb holds only the in-frame ones, with some missing. Clone size and V and J calls were adopted from that table, with D and trimming inferred from the DNA. The sample has about 230,000 clones, around 80% seen once. The chain is built from TRBV6-1 and TRBJ1-2; TRBD1 matches 9 bases. The specimen sequenced was peripheral blood. This clonotype originated in a woman of 80 years or more with active or convalescent COVID-19. The CDR3 is CASSEMGTGINRGYTF. The CDR3 DNA follows: TGTGCCAGCAGTGAAATGGGGACAGGGATAAATCGTGGCTACACCTTC.